This entry features one T cell receptor beta chain sequence. Its antigen is not yet known. No much larger clone is present one base from it, and per-base qualities are unavailable. Library preparation employed the immunoSEQ multiplex PCR assay. A mixture of 60 forward primers for TCR Vbeta segments and 13 reverse primers for TCR Jbeta segments was used in the multiplex PCR. A multiplex PCR assay on genomic DNA amplified the CDR3 region of rearranged TCR beta genes. On the Illumina HiSeq System, the amplified TCR beta libraries were sequenced as 87-base-pair reads. The authors processed their data as follows. Across the roughly 700 repertoires, a later analysis counted approximately 75 million unique TCR beta chains, roughly 11 million of which were shared by at least two donors. Raw reads were error-corrected and collapsed into unique sequences by a nearest-neighbor algorithm in which closely related sequences were merged to remove PCR and sequencing errors. CDR3 sequences were aligned to IMGT reference sequences to assign V, D and J gene segments. For a sequence to be retained, a match of at least six nucleotides to both a V gene segment and a J gene segment was required. A rearrangement counted as productive if the CDR3 had no stop codons and remained in frame with V and J, and every other rearrangement counted as non-productive. CDR3 was defined by IMGT convention, running from the second conserved V-encoded cysteine to the conserved J-encoded phenylalanine. Sequences without an unambiguous match to a single V gene segment were excluded from the earlier analysis of 450 to 750 of the donors. In an earlier analysis of several hundred of the donors, V segments were called functional above 56.7% productive rearrangements and were called segregating when the between-donor standard deviation exceeded 5%. A statistical classification framework was built to diagnose cytomegalovirus status from the catalog of TCR beta chain sequences. A later analysis assigned V and J genes by comparing TCR nucleotide sequences with IMGT/GENE-DB human TR gene sequences. A later analysis assigned CDR3 sequences and most-parsimonious VDJ recombination scenarios with the TCRdist pipeline. In a later analysis, each TCR beta chain was defined by its CDR3 amino acid sequence together with its V-gene family, and reads lacking a unique V-gene family were excluded. As a way to deal with suspected cross-contamination and a sequencing artifact, a later analysis dropped 450 to 600 nucleotide sequences that were highly shared and had low generation probability. In a later analysis, a clonal expansion index was calculated for each public chain from normalized within-repertoire ranks of inferred template counts. Generation probabilities in a later analysis came from a VDJ recombination model fitted to out-of-frame rearrangements, and those results were checked against IGoR. A later analysis scored TCR-TCR, TCR-HLA and TCR-CMV co-occurrence with hypergeometric tests, applying a repertoire-size bias correction to TCR pairs. In a later analysis, false discovery rates were estimated by permuting HLA or CMV assignments 20 times. In a later analysis, co-occurring TCRs were grouped using DBSCAN, and TCRdist sequence similarity was added for clustering within HLA-allele-positive subsets. Repertoires with fewer than 30,000 or more than 120,000 public chains were left out of co-occurrence clustering, as were five repertoires with anomalous nucleotide sharing. TCRdb limited this immuneACCESS table to in-frame rearrangements with V and J called. A share of clones is missing; checked studies link under half to unresolved V genes, and the rest is unexplained. The V and J calls and clone size are taken from that table; D and trimming were inferred from the DNA. This sample lists nearly 110,000 clones; 70% to 75% were detected once. Clones ranked in the top ten supply 2.5% to 3.5% of the sample.

V is reduced by 0 bases and J by 8 bases, leaving a spacing of 7 bases between them. CDR1 and CDR2 are read off the germline V gene (reference sequence) as DFQATT and SNEGSKA. The CDR3 runs 11 amino acids, cysteine and phenylalanine included. The read is trimmed to its CDR3 DNA, 33 bases read in frame from base 1. This sample was taken from a study of cytomegalovirus exposure and HLA in healthy donors (dated by TCRdb to about 2017). Describing the broader study: In an earlier analysis of 587 of the donors, 276 Gb of sequence data and 117 million unique TCR beta sequences from approximately 180 million T cells were reported. Roughly 5 DR-DQ haplotypes were treated as single units for association and clustering because of strong linkage in the cohort. Genome-wide SNP genotypes for about 65% of the roughly 670 donors were used in a later genetic analysis, which treated that subset as a discovery cohort. The number of donors typed differed by locus, with about 629-640 for A, B, C, DRB1 and DQB1, more than 500 for DQA1, 600 to 610 for DPA1, and 400 to 490 for DPB1. In the later analysis, no new phenotypic data were used to find candidate immune exposures; instead, reliance was placed on TCR beta sequences and their occurrence across donors. Across under 500 genotyped donors of the cohort, an average of roughly 250,000 unique TCR beta nucleotide sequences per donor were sequenced, and approximately 19% of those sequences were non-productive. To study patterns of TCR occurrence, a later analysis re-analyzed previously published TCR beta repertoires from under 750 donors and added high-resolution HLA genotyping. Donor age, sex, ethnicity and CMV serostatus were compiled alongside the repertoire data. About 280 gigabases of sequencing data and approximately 93 million unique TCR sequences were included in an early release covering 550 to 800 HLA-typed donors. The study profiled the T cell repertoires of hundreds of subjects by immunosequencing and related them to cytomegalovirus serostatus. Among the roughly 410 genotyped donors, around 79% belonged to the genetic ancestry cluster associated with self-reported Caucasian donors. The study combined high-throughput TCR immunosequencing, statistical association of individual TCRs with disease status, and machine learning to predict cytomegalovirus infection status. Besides the first cohort of roughly 700 subjects, a separate validation cohort made up of 120 different subjects was used. Every repertoire in the discovery cohort had been generated on one and the same sequencing platform. The study was designed to test whether signatures of past pathogen exposure could be identified by cataloging public T cell receptors. Both class I and class II loci were covered by HLA typing, at four-digit resolution. In an earlier analysis of roughly 580 of the donors, high-throughput TCR beta sequencing was used to judge whether each TCR beta V gene segment behaved as functional or pseudogenic. Paper-wide results and their limitations: This cohort had only TCR beta chains sequenced, and the lack of alpha or paired-chain data limited which features could be detected. The authors suggested that the approach could potentially be generalized to other disease states and immunological phenotypes. A later analysis associated 16,951 TCR beta sequences with specific HLA alleles at a false discovery rate of 0.05. A cluster of highly shared sequence variants was judged likely to be a technical artifact of the sequencing pipeline. HLA typing was unavailable for some donors at each locus, so association tests used only the typed subset. A later genetic analysis reported fewer N-insertions in productive TCRs among donors in an Asian-associated ancestry cluster than the roughly 670-donor mean. In vitro tests confirmed that a few of the cytomegalovirus-associated TCR beta chains recognize cytomegalovirus antigens. In a later analysis, the rate of TCR association differed among HLA loci, with DRB1 alleles having the most associated TCRs and HLA-C alleles having the fewest. Sequencing depth was assumed to be roughly uniform across donors in the presence/absence analyses, though that assumption may not hold. When HLA alleles, especially DR and DQ, strongly co-occurred, TCR associations were difficult to assign to individual alleles. In an earlier analysis of about 540 of the donors, most TCR beta V segments were observed in productive rearrangements about 87% or about 30% of the time, broadly matching IMGT annotations. Correlated functional status among segregating V segments might reflect linkage disequilibrium, but an unknown experimental factor could not be ruled out. In the study, approximately 160 TCR beta chains were listed as associated with cytomegalovirus. The classifier was reported to diagnose cytomegalovirus status with high specificity and sensitivity in both the original cohort and the validation cohort. In a later analysis, HLA-associated TCR beta chains showed more clonal expansion and lower generation probabilities than non-associated chains that were equally common. Some IMGT-functional V segments, including TRBV6-2 and TRBV6-3, could not be told apart with the 87-base-pair reads, so those segments were excluded. Because counts were too low, about 18 rarely observed V segments, including chromosome 9 orphons, were left out of the earlier analysis of some 640 of the donors. Most TCR sequences were seen in very few donors, while some public TCRs were found in many individuals. V-gene and J-gene trimming of TCR beta chains was associated with a missense DCLRE1C variant in a later genetic analysis, and the association was replicated in an independent cohort. According to a later analysis, most CMV-associated TCR beta chains appeared to be HLA-restricted, and the HLA associations seemed to be driven largely by CMV exposure. A further reported finding was that TCR beta sequences accurately predicted the HLA-A and HLA-B alleles for most subjects in the first cohort. The only immune exposure information available for the cohort was CMV serostatus. According to a later analysis, parvovirus B19, influenza, CMV and Epstein-Barr virus appeared linked to several top co-occurrence clusters.

The cohort consisted of fewer than 700 healthy bone marrow donors. Cohort members were all nominally healthy when sampled, although unrecorded immune exposures were likely present. The donor was CMV seronegative and belonged to the group of more than 300 seronegative cohort members. A peripheral blood sample was provided by each donor, and peripheral blood mononuclear cells were used for TCR beta sequencing. Genomic DNA was extracted from the blood cell samples with the Qiagen DNeasy Blood Extraction Kit. The rearranged chain carries TRBV20-1 and TRBJ1-1; a confident D gene designation cannot be given. The sequencing sample was made of PBMCs. This sequence was found in a female donor in good health and CMV-seronegative. The CDR3 protein sequence reads: CSARDGVEAFF. The DNA reads as follows: TGCAGTGCTAGAGATGGAGTGGAAGCTTTCTTT.